Listed here are 4 T cell receptor beta chains from one sample, sequenced in a study of radiation and T cells in renal cell carcinoma. Sequencing used immunoSEQ multiplex PCR; TCRdb keeps in-frame clones, though not all of them. The table has about 76,000 clones, roughly nine tenths seen once. This sample's time point: blood 4 weeks post-SBRT, at nephrectomy. Treatment here: 15 Gy SBRT to primary tumor, nephrectomy 4 weeks later. Material: blood, obtained from a patient whose treatment included radiotherapy and nephrectomy. These receptors all come from a woman between 65 and 79 years old with renal cell carcinoma.

The chain recombines TRBV7-3 with TRBJ2-5; TRBD2 matches at 9 bases. After removal of 4 bases from V and 6 bases from J, the junction contained 12 bases not matched to a gene. Germline V gene data show CDR1 as SGHTA and CDR2 as FQGTGA. The CDR3 consists of 16 residues. CDR3 amino acids: CASSSPLGGGAQTQYF. The CDR3 DNA follows: TGTGCCAGCAGCTCCCCACTGGGCGGGGGGGCTCAGACCCAGTACTTC.

The V gene is TRBV6-8, the J gene TRBJ2-3, with TRBD2 matching 9 bases. Germline trimming cut 6 bases from V and 5 bases from J; bases unmatched to any gene: 18. CDR3 length: 18 amino acids. Germline V CDR1 and CDR2: MNHGY, SAAAGT. The CDR3 region is CASSPPRSRGGREDTQYF. The CDR3 DNA reads as TGTGCCAGCAGCCCCCCCCGGTCGCGGGGGGGCCGGGAAGATACGCAGTATTTT.

The chain uses TRBV27 and TRBJ1-1; the D gene is possibly TRBD1 (5 bases). Per the germline V gene, CDR1 is MNHEY and CDR2 is SMNVEV (reference sequence). The V and J ends lost 6 bases and 3 bases respectively, with 23 bases between them. This CDR3 comprises 17 residues. The DNA of the CDR3 is TGTGCCAGCAGGGCAGGGTTCCCCTCATTCGGGCACACTGAAGCTTTCTTT. Encoded protein: CASRAGFPSFGHTEAFF.

This chain joins TRBV5-4 and TRBJ1-1; 8 bases are a match to TRBD1. Germline CDR1 reads SGHNT; CDR2 reads YYREEE (reference sequence). This CDR3 contains 16 residues. V gave up 1 base and J gave up 1 base; unmatched junction bases: 6. CDR3 region: CASSLPRGQANTEAFF. CDR3 bases: TGTGCCAGCAGCTTGCCCCGGGGACAGGCGAACACTGAAGCTTTCTTT.